This TCR beta chain was retrieved from a study of cytomegalovirus exposure and HLA in healthy donors. Study-wide results and caveats: Subsequent analysis showed first-cohort TCR clusters tending to co-occur in around 110 validation repertoires.

The CDR3 spans 18 residues. V was clipped by 0 bases and J by 1 base; unmatched bases: 10. Germline V gene sequence: CDR1 ENHRY, CDR2 SYGVKD. A note on this clone: Its target is unknown.

Among the 90 to 150 subjects of the validation cohort, separate from the roughly 670-subject first cohort, were the donors. Generated by immunoSEQ multiplex PCR, the TCRdb table keeps only in-frame clones and is missing some. The sample shows some 80,000 clones, roughly 95% of them seen only once. The sample was PBMCs. This chain connects TRBV10-3 to TRBJ2-3, with TRBD2 matching 7 bases. The TCR was taken from a man aged 18 to 30 in good health and CMV-seropositive. The CDR3: CAISESTGASGRTDTQYF. In DNA form, the CDR3 reads TGTGCCATCAGTGAGTCCACCGGGGCTAGCGGCCGCACAGATACGCAGTATTTT.